This TCR beta chain was captured in a study of early T cells in non-severe SARS-CoV-2 infection. About the study: Bulk RNA taken from unsorted whole blood was sequenced, leaving chains unpaired. General study results and limits: Matching with VDJdb favored anti-spike CD8 responses (missing private and CD4 specificities).

Germline assignment: CDR1 GTSNPN and CDR2 SVGIG (reference sequence). Losses at the gene ends were 4 bases for V and 8 bases for J; bases not matched to a gene: 3. The CDR3 contains 11 residues. Unique molecular identifiers were added to individual cDNA molecules. TCRdb ran MiXCR on the 5' RACE reads and lists one entry per CDR3 protein. The sample consists of more than 95,000 distinct CDR3 sequences, approximately 10% of them appearing once. Remarks on this clonotype: What it binds is not known.

The TCR was taken from an adult who was a healthcare worker with PCR-confirmed SARS-CoV-2 infection or an uninfected control (not recorded which). The chain carries TRBV30 and TRBJ1-2; 8 positions match TRBD1. The specimen comprised whole blood, sampled at baseline. The DNA for the CDR3 is TGTGCCTGGACCCAGGGGGCCGGCTACACCTTC. Encoded protein: CAWTQGAGYTF.